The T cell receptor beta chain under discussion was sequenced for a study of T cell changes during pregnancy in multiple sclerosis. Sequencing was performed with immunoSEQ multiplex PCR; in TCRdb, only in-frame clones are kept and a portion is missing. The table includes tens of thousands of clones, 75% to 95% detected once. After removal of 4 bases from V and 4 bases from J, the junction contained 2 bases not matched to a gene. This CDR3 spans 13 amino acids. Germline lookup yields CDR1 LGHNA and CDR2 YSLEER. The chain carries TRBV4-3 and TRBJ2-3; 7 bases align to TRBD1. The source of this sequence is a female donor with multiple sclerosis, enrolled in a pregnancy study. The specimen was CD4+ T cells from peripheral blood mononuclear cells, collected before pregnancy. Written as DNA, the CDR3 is TGCGCCAGCAGCCCTACAGGGGCAGATACGCAGTATTTT. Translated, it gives CASSPTGADTQYF.